Presented here are 10 T cell receptor beta chains from one specimen sequenced in a study of PD-1 blockade in classical Hodgkin lymphoma (dated by TCRdb to the early 2020s). The library was generated by the immunoSEQ multiplex PCR assay. The table was pulled from immuneACCESS by TCRdb, which kept in-frame rearrangements only. Such tables lose some clones; where checked, under half of the loss comes from unresolved V genes, and the rest has no known cause. In all, the sample holds 100,000 or so clones, and under 95% of those were seen once. The top ten hold less than 2% of the sample. According to the study, the label for this sample's time point signals: cycle 4 day 1 (C4D1), after 5 to 7 weeks of nivolumab. Relapse after autologous stem cell transplantation had occurred in all trial patients, and cohorts A, B and C were distinguished by prior brentuximab vedotin exposure. The sequences come from peripheral blood mononuclear cells (PBMCs), collected before the fourth cycle of nivolumab. These receptors came from a human donor with classical Hodgkin lymphoma.

CDR3 residues: CASSLPRDRLEQYF. DNA of the CDR3: TGTGCCAGCAGCTTACCCCGGGACAGACTCGAGCAGTACTTC. The chain joins TRBV11-2 to TRBJ2-7; 7 positions match TRBD1. Germline V gene lookup returns CDR1 SGHAT and CDR2 FQNNGV. CDR3 length equals 14 residues. J gave up 6 bases and V 2 bases, and 7 bases lay outside the gene matches.

The chain combines TRBV10-3 with TRBJ1-3; unclear D gene. From germline, CDR1 is ENHRY and CDR2 SYGVKD. This CDR3 region has 14 residues. The ends were cut back, 7 bases at V and 0 bases at J, with 10 bases in the middle. In nucleotides, the CDR3 is TGTGCCATCAAGGCGGAGAACTCTGGAAACACCATATATTTT. Its translation: CAIKAENSGNTIYF.

The chain employs TRBV5-1 and TRBJ2-1; D is perhaps TRBD2 (5 bases). This CDR3 is 14 amino acids long. Trimming cost V 4 bases and J 3 bases, with 11 bases left between them. The germline V gene encodes CDR1 SGHRS and CDR2 YFSETQ. CDR3 residues: CASSAFGVYNEQFF. In DNA, the CDR3 is TGCGCCAGCAGCGCTTTCGGGGTCTACAATGAGCAGTTCTTC.

The rearrangement uses TRBV5-1 and TRBJ1-1; D gene uncertain. Trimming removed 1 base from V and 4 bases from J, with 20 bases in between. Germline V gene lookup returns CDR1 SGHRS and CDR2 YFSETQ. The CDR3 is made up of 17 amino acids. The CDR3 reads CASSLHGNGPGGTEAFF. The DNA for the CDR3 is TGCGCCAGCAGCTTGCACGGGAATGGGCCCGGAGGCACTGAAGCTTTCTTT.

The genes are TRBV4-2 and TRBJ1-4, with D maybe TRBD1 (5 bases). The CDR3 covers 16 residues. Per germline, CDR1 LGHNA and CDR2 YNFKEQ. V shed 5 bases and J shed 4 bases, with 17 bases lying between them. The chain's CDR3 is CASSSELTDLNEKLFF. CDR3 DNA: TGTGCCAGCAGCTCAGAATTGACAGACCTTAATGAAAAACTGTTTTTT.

This chain connects TRBV14 to TRBJ2-2; no clear D. Germline lookup yields CDR1 SGHDN and CDR2 FVKESK. The CDR3 spans 14 residues. V was clipped by 4 bases and J by 3 bases, with 9 bases between them. Here the CDR3 DNA reads TGTGCCAGCAGCCTTTCGACATACACCGGGGAGCTGTTTTTT. Encoded protein: CASSLSTYTGELFF.

The gene calls are TRBV28 and TRBJ2-4; TRBD1 matches 8 bases. CDR1 and CDR2 (germline): MDHEN, SYDVKM. The ends lost 4 bases at V and 7 bases at J; junction bases unmatched: 6. There are 14 residues in the CDR3. The CDR3: CASSSDRGPNIQYF. The CDR3 nucleotides read TGTGCCAGCAGTTCAGACAGGGGCCCTAACATTCAGTACTTC.

The V call is TRBV6-5, the J call TRBJ1-1, with D hard to call. CDR3 length: 13 residues. CDR1 and CDR2 (germline): MNHEY, SVGAGI. V shed 6 bases and J shed 8 bases, with 16 bases lying between them. CDR3 protein: CASRLVVAREAFF. The CDR3 nucleotides read TGTGCCAGCAGGCTCGTAGTCGCAAGGGAAGCTTTCTTT.

Comment on this clone: A read error may account for a junction end that differs from germline. The chain joins TRBV29-1 to TRBJ2-7; no firm D call. This CDR3 is 13 amino acids long. In germline, CDR1 is SQVTM, CDR2 ANQGSEA. The CDR3 DNA follows: TGCAGCGTTGGGGAAGCCTTTGGTTACGGGCAGTACTTC. Translated, it gives CSVGEAFGYGQYF.

The V call is TRBV7-6, the J call TRBJ2-6, with TRBD1 matching over 11 bases. After removal of 4 bases from V and 0 bases from J, the junction contained 5 bases not matched to a gene. Germline V lookup: CDR1 SGHVS, CDR2 FNYEAQ. The CDR3 loop spans 18 amino acids. The CDR3 sequence: CASSSWDRGISGANVLTF. CDR3 DNA sequence: TGTGCCAGCAGCTCCTGGGACAGGGGGATCTCTGGGGCCAACGTCCTGACTTTC.